The 16 T cell receptor beta chains below were found in one sample sequenced in a study of CXCR3-negative and CXCR3-positive naive CD8 T cells. All TRB cDNA libraries came from 5' RACE performed with UMI labels. TCRdb reprocessed the 5' RACE reads and stores each CDR3 protein as one record, lacking DNA. The sample holds tens of thousands of distinct CDR3 sequences. Sequenced input: memory CD8+ T cells from blood. The receptors shown here come from a human donor in good health. Some clones in this sample may be carry-over from other donors' samples.

V usage is TRBV6-2 or TRBV6-3 and J usage is TRBJ2-6. Germline CDR1 is MNHEY and CDR2 is SVGEGT. The CDR3 covers 15 residues. CDR3 in amino acids: CASSSTDSGANVLTF.

The chain has TRBV7-9 and TRBJ2-7. The CDR3 runs to 13 residues. The V gene's germline CDR1 is SEHNR and CDR2 FQNEAQ (reference sequence). CDR3 loop: CASSFGTAHEQYF.

The chain links TRBV7-2 to TRBJ1-4; TCRdb indicates TRBD1, and absent DNA this call remains unverified. Germline V CDR1 and CDR2: SGHTA, FQGNSA. The length of the CDR3 is 17 residues. The CDR3 sequence is CASSSPGQGYEDEKLFF. The whole variable domain, filled in from reference TRBV7-2 and TRBJ1-4, reads GAGVSQSPSNKVTEKGKDVELRCDPISGHTALYWYRQSLGQGLEFLIYFQGNSAPDKSGLPSDRFSAERTGGSVSTLTIQRTQQEDSAVYLCASSSPGQGYEDEKLFFGSGTQLSVL.

The rearrangement joins TRBV20-1 to TRBJ2-5; TCRdb proposes TRBD2, but this gene call is untestable without DNA. This CDR3 is built from 16 residues. Looked up from germline, CDR1 is DFQATT and CDR2 is SNEGSKA (reference sequence). The CDR3 sequence is CSARDLGGGDQETQYF.

The chain links TRBV2 to TRBJ2-1. Germline V gene lookup returns CDR1 SNHLY and CDR2 FYNNEI. CDR3 length: 13 amino acids. CDR3 sequence reads: CASSELMPDEQFF.

The genes are TRBV15 and TRBJ2-2; no DNA is available, so the TRBD2 call from TCRdb remains unchecked. The CDR3 has 17 amino acids. CDR1 is LNHNV, CDR2 YYDKDF, per germline (reference sequence). CDR3: CATSRGLAGDDTGELFF.

This chain connects TRBV5-1 to TRBJ2-3; TCRdb lists TRBD1, though no DNA is available to test this call. This CDR3 region has 16 residues. Per germline, CDR1 SGHRS and CDR2 YFSETQ. CDR3: CASSHRTGSSTDTQYF.

V and J are TRBV3-1 and TRBJ2-1; TCRdb's D call, TRBD1, is unchecked because there is no DNA. CDR1 is LGHDT, CDR2 YNNKEL, per germline (reference sequence). This CDR3 comprises 16 residues. CDR3 protein: CASSQARGRRRDEQFF.

CDR3 protein: CASSESQNYGYTF. V is TRBV10-1 and J is TRBJ1-2. CDR1 is WNHNN and CDR2 is SYGVQD in the germline V gene (reference sequence). The CDR3 is made up of 13 amino acids.

The J gene is TRBJ2-5, the V gene TRBV28; no DNA is available, so the TRBD2 call from TCRdb remains unchecked. CDR3 length: 16 amino acids. CDR1 MDHEN and CDR2 SYDVKM come from the germline V gene. The CDR3 sequence: CATSPGLGRGQETQYF.

The chain carries TRBV30 and TRBJ2-1; TCRdb indicates TRBD1, and absent DNA this call remains unverified. The germline V gene encodes CDR1 GTSNPN and CDR2 SVGIG (reference sequence). This CDR3 region has 13 residues. The CDR3 sequence: CAWGTGGRNEQFF.

The chain has TRBV29-1 and TRBJ2-7. The length of the CDR3 is 11 residues. The V gene's germline CDR1 is SQVTM and CDR2 ANQGSEA. CDR3 amino acids: CSVESSGEQYF.

V usage is TRBV6-2 or TRBV6-3 and J usage is TRBJ1-1. Looked up from germline, CDR1 is MNHEY and CDR2 is SVGEGT. This CDR3 has 12 residues. CDR3 loop: CASSPALVEAFF.

The chain has TRBV6-4 and TRBJ1-3; the D gene TCRdb calls, TRBD1, cannot be checked with no DNA. Germline V CDR1 and CDR2: MRHNA, SNTAGT. The CDR3 consists of 15 residues. CDR3 residues: CASSANRGPGNTIYF.

This chain joins TRBV4-3 and TRBJ1-1; TCRdb's D call of TRBD1 is untestable without DNA. The length of the CDR3 is 17 residues. Germline V lookup: CDR1 LGHNA, CDR2 YSLEER. This CDR3 is CASSQDGSRGVVTEAFF.

This CDR3 is CSALMGYSGNTIYF. This chain connects TRBV29-1 to TRBJ1-3; no DNA is available, so the TRBD1 call from TCRdb remains unchecked. There are 14 residues in the CDR3. Germline lookup yields CDR1 SQVTM and CDR2 ANQGSEA.